The 10 T cell receptor beta chains listed next were all sequenced from one sample in a study of blood T cell repertoires in COVID-19. Generated by immunoSEQ multiplex PCR, the TCRdb table keeps only in-frame clones and is missing some. The repertoire holds 200,000 or so clones, with approximately 83% as singletons. The sequenced sample consisted of PBMCs or T cells enriched from blood (not recorded which). These receptor sequences come from a man aged 40-49 years who had recovered from COVID-19.

This clone was recorded once. V and J are TRBV27 and TRBJ1-6, with a possible D match to TRBD1 (5 bases). This CDR3 is 17 amino acids long. Trimming removed 0 bases from V and 7 bases from J, with 16 bases in between. CDR1 is MNHEY, CDR2 SMNVEV, per germline (reference sequence). CDR3 sequence (DNA): TGTGCCAGCAGTTTATCTTCCAGGGCTCCTCTGAATTCACCCCTCCACTTT. Translated, it gives CASSLSSRAPLNSPLHF.

The chain joins TRBV6-5 to TRBJ1-5; 10 bases fit TRBD1. With V trimmed by 6 bases and J by 6 bases, 8 bases remained unmatched. The CDR3 contains 15 residues. Germline V gene data show CDR1 as MNHEY and CDR2 as SVGAGI. The CDR3 DNA reads TGTGCCAGCAGATCGGGACAGGGGAGAGGTCAGCCCCAGCATTTT. It encodes CASRSGQGRGQPQHF.

This chain links TRBV4-3 with TRBJ1-2; D call uncertain. The CDR3 consists of 17 residues. The germline V and J ends were trimmed by 0 bases and 5 bases, with 19 bases remaining between them. Germline loops: CDR1 LGHNA, CDR2 YSLEER. The CDR3 DNA is TGCGCCAGCAGCCAAGATCGCGGGGTCAGACTCTATTATGGCTACACCTTC. Its translation is CASSQDRGVRLYYGYTF.

The genes are TRBV12-3 or TRBV12-4 and TRBJ2-1, with D tentatively TRBD2 (6 bases). Trimming left V 5 bases short and J 6 bases short, with 8 bases between. The CDR3 loop spans 12 amino acids. This CDR3 reads CASSQTSNEQFF. Here the CDR3 DNA reads TGTGCCAGCAGTCAGACTAGCAATGAGCAGTTCTTC.

This clone was seen a single time. V and J are TRBV6-5 and TRBJ1-1; TRBD1 might be the D (5 bases). V was pared by 2 bases and J by 2 bases, with 12 bases between. This CDR3 is built from 15 residues. Germline V lookup: CDR1 MNHEY, CDR2 SVGAGI. The CDR3 loop reads CASSYGRVANTEAFF. The DNA of the CDR3 is TGTGCCAGCAGTTACGGCAGGGTAGCTAACACTGAAGCTTTCTTT.

J is TRBJ1-4 and V is TRBV6-2 or TRBV6-3; D is possibly TRBD1 (5 bases). The germline V and J ends were trimmed by 3 bases and 0 bases, with 11 bases remaining between them. Per the germline V gene, CDR1 is MNHEY and CDR2 is SVGEGT. This CDR3 is built from 16 residues. For the CDR3, the DNA is TGTGCCAGCAGTTATCGACAGAGATCAACTAATGAAAAACTGTTTTTT. This gives the protein CASSYRQRSTNEKLFF.

This clone turned up a few times. The chain is built from TRBV5-1 and TRBJ1-3; D not certain. The CDR3 loop spans 14 amino acids. CDR1 is SGHRS, CDR2 YFSETQ, per germline. Trimming took 5 bases from V and 4 from J, leaving 13 bases between them. The CDR3 loop reads CASSVEGRGNTIYF. DNA for the CDR3: TGCGCCAGCAGTGTGGAGGGAAGAGGAAACACCATATATTTT. Full variable domain (missing parts from reference TRBV5-1 and TRBJ1-3): KAGVTQTPRYLIKTRGQQVTLSCSPISGHRSVSWYQQTPGQGLQFLFEYFSETQRNKGNFPGRFSGRQFSNSRSEMNVSTLELGDSALYLCASSVEGRGNTIYFGEGSWLTVV.

CDR3 in amino acids: CASSLNGVDAFF. The CDR3 nucleotides read TGTGCCAGCAGCTTAAATGGAGTGGATGCTTTCTTT. This chain uses TRBV7-3 with TRBJ1-1; the D is unclear. V was shortened by 1 base and J by 11 bases, with 11 bases between the two germline ends. Germline CDR1 and CDR2: SGHTA and FQGTGA. The CDR3 has 12 residues.

The J gene is TRBJ2-3, the V gene TRBV7-3; D gene uncertain. The germline V and J ends were trimmed by 0 bases and 4 bases, with 5 bases remaining between them. The CDR3 runs 13 residues. Germline lookup yields CDR1 SGHTA and CDR2 FQGTGA. The CDR3 sequence is CASSLTASDTQYF. CDR3 bases: TGTGCCAGCAGCTTAACAGCCTCAGATACGCAGTATTTT.

V and J are TRBV5-4 and TRBJ2-2, with 7 nucleotides matching TRBD2. The CDR3 contains 15 residues. CDR1 and CDR2 (germline): SGHNT, YYREEE (reference sequence). V was pared by 6 bases and J by 6 bases, with 11 bases of the junction left unmatched. CDR3 residues: CASTLGGFRAGELFF. CDR3 coding DNA: TGTGCCAGCACCCTGGGGGGGTTTCGGGCCGGGGAGCTGTTTTTT.